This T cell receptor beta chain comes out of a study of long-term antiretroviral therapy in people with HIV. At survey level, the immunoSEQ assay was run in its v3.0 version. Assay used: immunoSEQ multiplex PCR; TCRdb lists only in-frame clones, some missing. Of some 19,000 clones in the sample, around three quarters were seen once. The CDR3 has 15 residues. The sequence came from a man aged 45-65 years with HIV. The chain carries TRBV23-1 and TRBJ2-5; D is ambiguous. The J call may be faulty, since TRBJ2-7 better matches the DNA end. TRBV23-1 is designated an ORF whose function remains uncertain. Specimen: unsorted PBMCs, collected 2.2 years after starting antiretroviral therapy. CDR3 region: CASSQSKHSSYEQYF. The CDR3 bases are TGCGCCAGCAGTCAATCGAAACACAGCTCCTACGAGCAGTACTTC.